What follows are 29 T cell receptor beta chains derived from one specimen sequenced in a study of CD8 T cells in ankylosing spondylitis. Each CDR3 protein is one row after TCRdb ran MiXCR on the 5' RACE reads. This sample yields under 150,000 distinct CDR3 sequences, of which around 8.5% are seen a single time; 2.5% to 4% belongs to the top ten. The sequenced sample was blood, either unsorted or a sorted T cell fraction (not recorded which). Receptors were obtained from a male donor with ankylosing spondylitis or in good health (not recorded which).

This clonotype has a handful of counts. The chain joins TRBV7-9 to TRBJ2-7; 11 bases are a match to TRBD1. V trimming: 5 bases; J trimming: 3 bases; junction bases outside the gene matches: 6. Germline CDR1 and CDR2: SEHNR and FQNEAQ (reference sequence). This CDR3 contains 15 residues. The CDR3 protein is CASSRGQGERYEQYF. The CDR3 DNA sequence: TGTGCCAGCAGCCGGGGACAGGGGGAGCGCTACGAGCAGTACTTC.

This clonotype has a handful of counts. The chain combines TRBV7-3 with TRBJ2-3; tentative D call: TRBD2 (5 bases). This CDR3 has 16 amino acids. Trimming stripped 6 bases from V and 0 bases from J, with 16 bases between. Germline CDR1 is SGHTA and CDR2 is FQGTGA. The DNA of the CDR3 is TGTGCCAGCAGTAAGGAGGCCGTCGCTAGCACAGATACGCAGTATTTT. It encodes CASSKEAVASTDTQYF.

The table lists this clonotype with many counts. The chain uses TRBV10-3 and TRBJ2-7; the D gene is possibly TRBD1 (5 bases). The CDR3 totals 18 residues. Trimming removed 4 bases at V and 0 bases at J, with 22 bases between. Germline CDR1 reads ENHRY; CDR2 reads SYGVKD. The CDR3, as DNA: TGTGCCATCAGTGCCCCCCCGGCCAGGAACAGGAACTCCTACGAGCAGTACTTC. Its protein product is CAISAPPARNRNSYEQYF.

This clonotype is medium-sized in the sample. The genes are TRBV6-5 and TRBJ2-1; 11 nucleotides agree with TRBD1. Germline trimming cut 0 bases from V and 2 bases from J; bases unmatched to any gene: 0. Germline CDR1 and CDR2: MNHEY and SVGAGI. The CDR3 has 16 amino acids. The CDR3 reads CASSYSDRGPYNEQFF. CDR3 coding DNA: TGTGCCAGCAGTTACTCGGACAGGGGGCCCTACAATGAGCAGTTCTTC.

This clonotype has ten or more counts. This sequence joins TRBV29-1 and TRBJ1-2, with D unresolved. Between the trimmed V and J ends, which lost 4 bases and 4 bases, there was a span of 10 bases. CDR1 SQVTM and CDR2 ANQGSEA come from the germline V gene. This CDR3 spans 12 amino acids. The CDR3 region is CSVGMESYGYTF. The CDR3 DNA reads TGCAGCGTTGGCATGGAAAGCTATGGCTACACCTTC. Based on the CDR3 plus reference TRBV29-1 and TRBJ1-2, the full variable domain is SAVISQKPSRDICQRGTSLTIQCQVDSQVTMMFWYRQQPGQSLTLIATANQGSEATYESGFVIDKFPISRPNLTFSTLTVSNMSPEDSSIYLCSVGMESYGYTFGSGTRLTVV.

This clonotype was recorded at least ten times. V and J are TRBV5-1 and TRBJ2-6; no clear D gene. Germline assignment: CDR1 SGHRS and CDR2 YFSETQ. This CDR3 comprises 16 residues. Trimming left V 2 bases short and J 0 bases short, with 9 bases between. The CDR3 DNA sequence: TGCGCCAGCAGCTTACCACGGAGCTCTGGGGCCAACGTCCTGACTTTC. As protein: CASSLPRSSGANVLTF.

CDR3 region: CARDDRGTEAFF. CDR3 sequence (DNA): TGTGCCAGAGATGATCGGGGCACTGAAGCTTTCTTT. This chain joins TRBV7-3 and TRBJ1-1; D not resolved. Trimming removed 9 bases from V and 4 bases from J, with 12 bases in between. Germline CDR1 is SGHTA and CDR2 is FQGTGA. The CDR3 has 12 amino acids. Looking up the rest from reference TRBV7-3 and TRBJ1-1 gives the full variable domain: GAGVSQTPSNKVTEKGKYVELRCDPISGHTALYWYRQSLGQGPEFLIYFQGTGAADDSGLPNDRFFAVRPEGSVSTLKIQRTERGDSAVYLCARDDRGTEAFFGQGTRLTVV.

This clonotype showed up many times. The CDR3 here is CSAQRLAGFSSYNEQFF. CDR3 in DNA: TGCAGTGCACAGCGACTAGCGGGCTTTAGCTCCTACAATGAGCAGTTCTTC. The chain links TRBV20-1 to TRBJ2-1; TRBD2 matches at 10 bases. The CDR3 spans 17 residues. The germline gives CDR1 DFQATT, CDR2 SNEGSKA (reference sequence). Trimming cost V 6 bases and J 0 bases; bases outside gene matches: 11.

V gene TRBV5-1 combines with J gene TRBJ2-1; perhaps TRBD2 as D (7 bases). CDR3 size: 12 residues. From germline, CDR1 is SGHRS and CDR2 YFSETQ. V dropped 6 bases and J dropped 6 bases, with 10 bases sitting between them. CDR3 loop: CASKRGANEQFF. CDR3 nucleotides: TGCGCCAGCAAACGGGGGGCCAATGAGCAGTTCTTC.

The chain employs TRBV5-1 and TRBJ1-1; 7 bases agree with TRBD1. There are 15 residues in the CDR3. CDR1 SGHRS and CDR2 YFSETQ come from the germline V gene. Trimming cost V 4 bases and J 4 bases; bases outside gene matches: 10. CDR3 protein: CASSRKQGSGTEAFF. The DNA for the CDR3 is TGCGCCAGCAGCCGAAAACAGGGGTCTGGCACTGAAGCTTTCTTT.

In this sample, this clonotype turned up many times. The genes are TRBV7-2 and TRBJ2-3; no clear D gene. Trimming removed 1 base from V and 3 bases from J, with 8 bases in between. The CDR3 has 14 amino acids. Germline values: CDR1 SGHTA, CDR2 FQGNSA. In DNA, the CDR3 is TGTGCCAGCAGCTTAGGGGCAGCGACAGATACGCAGTATTTT. Translated: CASSLGAATDTQYF.

V is TRBV4-2 and J is TRBJ2-7, with 13 bases that match TRBD2. With V trimmed by 1 base and J by 1 base, 7 bases remained unmatched. This CDR3 has 18 residues. Germline CDR1 is LGHNA and CDR2 is YNFKEQ. CDR3 sequence (DNA): TGTGCCAGCAGCCAAGGGGGACTAGCGGGATCGTTTTCCTACGAGCAGTACTTC. It yields the protein CASSQGGLAGSFSYEQYF.

There are many counts of this clonotype. The chain recombines TRBV7-2 with TRBJ2-3; a weak D match, TRBD2 (5 bases). This CDR3 contains 16 residues. Trimming took off 3 bases at V and 3 bases at J, with 16 bases between the two ends. The germline V gene encodes CDR1 SGHTA and CDR2 FQGNSA. Written as DNA, the CDR3 is TGTGCCAGCAGCTTCGAGGCGGGCAGGTGGACAGATACGCAGTATTTT. Its protein is CASSFEAGRWTDTQYF.

This clonotype was found a few times. The V and J genes are TRBV28 and TRBJ2-7, with TRBD2 matching over 7 bases. The germline gives CDR1 MDHEN, CDR2 SYDVKM. The V and J ends lost 5 bases and 4 bases, in that order; junction bases with no gene match: 14. CDR3 length: 16 residues. The CDR3, as DNA: TGTGCCAGCAGTCCCCTTACGGCGGGAGTGTTGTACGAGCAGTACTTC. This encodes CASSPLTAGVLYEQYF.

In its sample, this clonotype was seen many times. The rearrangement uses TRBV20-1 and TRBJ2-7, with no clear D. The CDR3 sequence is 13 residues long. Germline lookup yields CDR1 DFQATT and CDR2 SNEGSKA (reference sequence). V dropped 6 bases and J dropped 6 bases, with 18 bases sitting between them. The CDR3, as DNA: TGCAGTGCGACGCCACATACTCATCCCGAGCAGTACTTC. Its translation: CSATPHTHPEQYF.

The chain links TRBV20-1 to TRBJ2-3; no reliable D call. The germline gives CDR1 DFQATT, CDR2 SNEGSKA (reference sequence). This CDR3 region has 14 residues. V was shortened by 0 bases and J by 6 bases, with 13 bases between the two germline ends. The CDR3 protein is CSARDRLALDTQYF. CDR3 DNA: TGCAGTGCTAGAGATCGGCTGGCTTTGGATACGCAGTATTTT.

This clonotype was seen many times. The chain joins TRBV7-2 to TRBJ2-5; 7 bases map to TRBD2. The germline V gene has CDR1 SGHTA and CDR2 FQGNSA. This CDR3 has 16 residues. With 4 bases clipped from V and 4 bases from J, the junction kept 12 bases outside the gene matches. The CDR3 sequence: CASSYGTTIEGETQYF. In nucleotides, the CDR3 is TGTGCCAGCAGCTACGGGACTACCATCGAGGGAGAGACCCAGTACTTC.

This clonotype showed up just a few times. This rearrangement joins TRBV11-1 to TRBJ2-1, with D perhaps assigned TRBD1 or TRBD2 (5 bases each). The germline CDR1 and CDR2 sequences are SGHAT and FQDESV (reference sequence). The CDR3 is 15 amino acids. V lost 1 base, J lost 6 bases, and 13 bases lay in between. CDR3 DNA: TGTGCCAGCAGCTTAGATGTGGGACCCTTCAATGAGCAGTTCTTC. Protein sequence: CASSLDVGPFNEQFF.

This chain joins TRBV20-1 and TRBJ1-6; D is ambiguous. V shed 0 bases and J shed 6 bases, with 12 bases lying between them. Germline assignment: CDR1 DFQATT and CDR2 SNEGSKA (reference sequence). The CDR3 is made up of 15 amino acids. The CDR3 DNA sequence: TGCAGTGCTAGAGAGGGCGGGGTTGGTAATTCACCCCTCCACTTT. Protein: CSAREGGVGNSPLHF.

This rearrangement joins TRBV20-1 to TRBJ1-5; D unresolved. Germline V lookup: CDR1 DFQATT, CDR2 SNEGSKA (reference sequence). The germline V and J ends were trimmed by 6 bases and 3 bases, with 18 bases remaining between them. The CDR3 is 15 amino acids. In nucleotides, the CDR3 is TGCAGTGCGAAACGGGAATTTGTGATCAATCAGCCCCAGCATTTT. Residues: CSAKREFVINQPQHF.

This clonotype appeared many times. This rearrangement joins TRBV25-1 to TRBJ1-2, with D unclear. CDR3 length equals 16 residues. Trimming took 1 base from V and 0 from J, leaving 12 bases between them. CDR1 and CDR2 from the germline V gene are MGHDK and SYGVNS. CDR3 DNA sequence: TGTGCCAGCAGTGAATTTGCCGCAGATACTAACTATGGCTACACCTTC. Residues: CASSEFAADTNYGYTF.

The chain is built from TRBV20-1 and TRBJ2-5; D is ambiguous. This CDR3 region has 14 residues. Between the trimmed V and J ends, which lost 1 base and 3 bases, there was a span of 12 bases. CDR1 and CDR2 from the germline V gene are DFQATT and SNEGSKA (reference sequence). For the CDR3, the DNA is TGCAGTGCTAGAGCGAGTCCCGTAAAAGAGACCCAGTACTTC. As protein: CSARASPVKETQYF.

The sample holds a few counts of this clonotype. The gene calls are TRBV29-1 and TRBJ2-3, with 10 bases that match TRBD1. The CDR3 contains 15 residues. Per germline, CDR1 SQVTM and CDR2 ANQGSEA. The V gene end was trimmed by 1 base and the J gene end by 1 base; junction bases not matched to a gene: 2. The CDR3 is CSVEVGQGGTDTQYF. DNA for the CDR3: TGCAGCGTTGAAGTCGGACAGGGGGGCACAGATACGCAGTATTTT.

This clonotype has just one count. The rearrangement uses TRBV3-1 and TRBJ2-1, with 8 bases that match TRBD2. The CDR3 is 17 amino acids. V gave up 11 bases and J gave up 0 bases; unmatched junction bases: 15. Germline CDR1 reads LGHDT; CDR2 reads YNNKEL (reference sequence). The CDR3 reads CASTQDLSGGSYNEQFF. CDR3 bases: TGTGCCTCCACCCAAGATCTCAGCGGGGGCTCCTACAATGAGCAGTTCTTC.

The CDR3, as DNA: TGCAGTGCTAGAGTAAAGGGAGGCACCGGGGAGCTGTTTTTT. Its protein product is CSARVKGGTGELFF. The J gene is TRBJ2-2, the V gene TRBV20-1, with D possibly matching TRBD2 (6 bases). Germline V gene data show CDR1 as DFQATT and CDR2 as SNEGSKA (reference sequence). V lost 1 base and J 4 bases, leaving 10 bases between the germline ends. CDR3 length: 14 residues.

The gene calls are TRBV29-1 and TRBJ2-6; perhaps TRBD2 as D (5 bases). CDR3 size: 18 residues. The germline CDR1 and CDR2 sequences are SQVTM and ANQGSEA. Trimming left V 7 bases short and J 0 bases short, with 22 bases between. The CDR3 coding sequence is TGCAGCGATAGCTTGGGGTCCGGGAAAGCCTCTGGGGCCAACGTCCTGACTTTC. It specifies CSDSLGSGKASGANVLTF.

V and J are TRBV20-1 and TRBJ2-7, with TRBD1 matching 10 bases. Per the germline V gene, CDR1 is DFQATT and CDR2 is SNEGSKA (reference sequence). V shed 2 bases and J 2 bases; nucleotides not matched to a gene: 3. The CDR3 runs 14 residues. The DNA for the CDR3 is TGCAGTGCTAGAAGACAGGGGGCGACCTACGAGCAGTACTTC. Its protein product is CSARRQGATYEQYF.

This sequence joins TRBV4-3 and TRBJ1-6, with 7 bases that match TRBD1. The germline CDR1 and CDR2 sequences are LGHNA and YSLEER. V was pared by 1 base and J by 6 bases, with 3 bases of the junction left unmatched. The CDR3 sequence is 15 residues long. CDR3 sequence reads: CASSQGDSINSPLHF. The CDR3 nucleotides are TGCGCCAGCAGCCAAGGGGACAGCATTAATTCACCCCTCCACTTT.

This clonotype was found many times. The V call is TRBV10-3, the J call TRBJ1-2; D uncertain. This CDR3 is built from 14 residues. The germline V gene encodes CDR1 ENHRY and CDR2 SYGVKD. Between the trimmed V and J ends, which lost 2 bases and 6 bases, there was a span of 13 bases. The CDR3 sequence is CAISEAGLDHGYTF. The CDR3 bases are TGTGCCATCAGTGAGGCAGGACTAGATCATGGCTACACCTTC.